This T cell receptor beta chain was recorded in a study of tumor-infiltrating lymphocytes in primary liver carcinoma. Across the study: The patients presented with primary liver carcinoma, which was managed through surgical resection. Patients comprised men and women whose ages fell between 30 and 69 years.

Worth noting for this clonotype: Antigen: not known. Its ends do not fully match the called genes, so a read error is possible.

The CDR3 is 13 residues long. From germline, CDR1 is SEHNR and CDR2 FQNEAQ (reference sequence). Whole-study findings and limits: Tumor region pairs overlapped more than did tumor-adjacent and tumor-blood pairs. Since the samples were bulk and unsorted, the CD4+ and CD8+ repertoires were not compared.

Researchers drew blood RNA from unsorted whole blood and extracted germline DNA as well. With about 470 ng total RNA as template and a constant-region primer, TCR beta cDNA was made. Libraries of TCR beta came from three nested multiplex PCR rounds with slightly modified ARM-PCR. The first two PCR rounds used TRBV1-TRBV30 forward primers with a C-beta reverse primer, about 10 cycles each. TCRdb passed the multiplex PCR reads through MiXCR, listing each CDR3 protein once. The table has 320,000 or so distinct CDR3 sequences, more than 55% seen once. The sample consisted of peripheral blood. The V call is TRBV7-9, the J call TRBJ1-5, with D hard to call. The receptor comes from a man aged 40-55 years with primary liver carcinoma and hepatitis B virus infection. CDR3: CASSQNGCQPQNF. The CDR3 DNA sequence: TGTGCCAGCAGCCAAAACGGGTGCCAGCCCCAGAATTTT.